A single T cell receptor (beta chain) is shown here with its context. Germline assignment: CDR1 LNHDA and CDR2 SQIVND (reference sequence). V lost 5 bases, J lost 11 bases, and 18 bases lay in between. This CDR3 spans 14 amino acids. These data originate in a study of blood T cell repertoires in COVID-19. The method was immunoSEQ multiplex PCR; TCRdb's version includes in-frame clones alone and lacks a portion of them. The data contain 220,000 or so clones, about 91% of them seen just once; the ten biggest clones take up roughly 14%. The V gene is TRBV19, the J gene TRBJ2-2; D might be TRBD1 (6 bases). Sequenced input: PBMCs or T cells enriched from blood (not recorded which). This receptor was taken from a woman aged 45-65 years with acute COVID-19. Written as DNA, the CDR3 is TGTGCCAGTAGTCCCGTATCAAACAGGGTAGAGCTGTTTTTT. Translating gives CASSPVSNRVELFF. The full variable domain, its missing parts supplied by reference TRBV19 and TRBJ2-2, is DGGITQSPKYLFRKEGQNVTLSCEQNLNHDAMYWYRQDPGQGLRLIYYSQIVNDFQKGDIAEGYSVSREKKESFPLTVTSAQKNPTAFYLCASSPVSNRVELFFGEGSRLTVL.